This is a list of T cell receptor beta chains from one sample in a study of T-cell memory formation after mild COVID-19. Using its own MiXCR run on the 5' RACE reads, TCRdb lists one record per CDR3 protein. The table has 400,000 to 500,000 distinct CDR3 sequences, approximately 20% seen once. Sequenced input: PBMCs or a T cell subset sorted from them (not recorded which). The source is an adult woman who had mild COVID-19 (a few samples of this study predate the infection). Cell type and time point are not known. Each CDR3 is given with its conserved first and last residue. A D gene is named only where the DNA matches it firmly. Clone size is shown for a subset of rows, as once, few, many or a class of expanded clone.

D gene: -; V gene: TRBV25-1; J gene: TRBJ1-5; clone size: many; CDR3 DNA: TGTGCCAGCAGTGCCGGTGCAGAGAACCATAGCAATCAGCCCCAGCATTTT; CDR3 protein: CASSAGAENHSNQPQHF
D gene: -; V gene: TRBV14; J gene: TRBJ1-2; clone size: -; CDR3 DNA: TGTGCCAGCAGCCAAGTAGTGTCCAAGAACTATGGCTACACCTTC; CDR3 protein: CASSQVVSKNYGYTF
D gene: -; V gene: TRBV11-3; J gene: TRBJ2-1; clone size: few; CDR3 DNA: TGTGCCAGCAGCTTGGGTGGAGGTGCCTACAATGAGCAGTTCTTC; CDR3 protein: CASSLGGGAYNEQFF
D gene: -; V gene: TRBV5-5; J gene: TRBJ2-7; clone size: few; CDR3 DNA: TGTGCCAGCAGCCGGAAGGCCGGGACAAACGAGCAGTACTTC; CDR3 protein: CASSRKAGTNEQYF
D gene: -; V gene: TRBV5-1; J gene: TRBJ1-4; clone size: many; CDR3 DNA: TGCGCCAGCAGCTTGGAAGATGAAAAACTGTTTTTT; CDR3 protein: CASSLEDEKLFF
D gene: -; V gene: TRBV9; J gene: TRBJ1-2; clone size: few; CDR3 DNA: TGTGCCAGCAGCGCTGATGATACAGGGCCACCTTGGCATGGCTACACCTTC; CDR3 protein: CASSADDTGPPWHGYTF
D gene: -; V gene: TRBV12-3/TRBV12-4; J gene: TRBJ1-3; clone size: few; CDR3 DNA: TGTGCCAGCAGTTTAGCATGGGTAACTGGAAACACCATATATTTT; CDR3 protein: CASSLAWVTGNTIYF
D gene: -; V gene: TRBV7-8; J gene: TRBJ2-2; clone size: -; CDR3 DNA: TGTGCCAGCAGCTTAGCCCCTTTGCTAGCGCTAAGCGACACCGGGGAGCTGTTTTTT; CDR3 protein: CASSLAPLLALSDTGELFF
D gene: -; V gene: TRBV2; J gene: TRBJ2-3; clone size: -; CDR3 DNA: TGTGCCAGAGCGCGCCGGGGACCCACAGATACGCAGTATTTT; CDR3 protein: CARARRGPTDTQYF
D gene: -; V gene: TRBV7-6; J gene: TRBJ2-5; clone size: -; CDR3 DNA: TGTGCCAGCAAAGAAGGAGGGAAAGAGACCCAGTACTTC; CDR3 protein: CASKEGGKETQYF
D gene: -; V gene: TRBV7-2; J gene: TRBJ1-5; clone size: -; CDR3 DNA: TGTGCCAGCAGCTATCTCGGGGGTCGGCAGCCCCAGCATTTT; CDR3 protein: CASSYLGGRQPQHF
D gene: -; V gene: TRBV7-9; J gene: TRBJ1-5; clone size: -; CDR3 DNA: TGTGCCAGCAGCTCGACAGCGGCCGGCAATCAGCCCCAGCATTTT; CDR3 protein: CASSSTAAGNQPQHF
D gene: -; V gene: TRBV9; J gene: TRBJ1-3; clone size: -; CDR3 DNA: TGTGCCAGCAGCCAATCGGAGTTCTCTGGAAACACCATATATTTT; CDR3 protein: CASSQSEFSGNTIYF
D gene: -; V gene: TRBV5-4; J gene: TRBJ2-7; clone size: few; CDR3 DNA: TGTGCCAGCAGCTTGGTAACAGGGTGGACGGGGTCCTACGAGCAGTACTTC; CDR3 protein: CASSLVTGWTGSYEQYF
D gene: -; V gene: TRBV15; J gene: TRBJ1-6; clone size: few; CDR3 DNA: TGTGCCACCAGCAGACAGGGTGGGTCACCCCTCCACTTT; CDR3 protein: CATSRQGGSPLHF
D gene: -; V gene: TRBV6-2/TRBV6-3; J gene: TRBJ2-5; clone size: -; CDR3 DNA: TGTGCCAGCACTCAGCAAGAGACCCAGTACTTC; CDR3 protein: CASTQQETQYF
D gene: TRBD2; V gene: TRBV12-3/TRBV12-4; J gene: TRBJ2-5; clone size: few; CDR3 DNA: TGTGCCAGCAGCCAGTATGAGGTAGCGGGGAAAGAGACCCAGTACTTC; CDR3 protein: CASSQYEVAGKETQYF
D gene: -; V gene: TRBV12-3/TRBV12-4; J gene: TRBJ1-5; clone size: few; CDR3 DNA: TGTGCCAGCAGTGCCCGGAGAGGGTTTCAGCCCCAGCATTTT; CDR3 protein: CASSARRGFQPQHF
D gene: -; V gene: TRBV12-3/TRBV12-4; J gene: TRBJ2-1; clone size: few; CDR3 DNA: TGTGCCAGCAGTTTACCTACGGCTAACTCCTACAATGAGCAGTTCTTC; CDR3 protein: CASSLPTANSYNEQFF
D gene: TRBD2; V gene: TRBV12-3/TRBV12-4; J gene: TRBJ2-7; clone size: -; CDR3 DNA: TGTGCCAGCAGTTTCTTAGCGGGGGGGCACGAGCAGTACTTC; CDR3 protein: CASSFLAGGHEQYF
D gene: TRBD2; V gene: TRBV6-6; J gene: TRBJ2-2; clone size: -; CDR3 DNA: TGTGCCAGCAGTTTAAGACTAGCGAGGACCGGGGAGCTGTTTTTT; CDR3 protein: CASSLRLARTGELFF
D gene: -; V gene: TRBV20-1; J gene: TRBJ2-3; clone size: -; CDR3 DNA: TGCAGTGCTACCGCTTCGGGTCACTACACAGATACGCAGTATTTT; CDR3 protein: CSATASGHYTDTQYF
D gene: -; V gene: TRBV24-1; J gene: TRBJ2-3; clone size: -; CDR3 DNA: TGTGCCACCAGTGATTGGACGGCCTATAGCACAGATACGCAGTATTTT; CDR3 protein: CATSDWTAYSTDTQYF
D gene: -; V gene: TRBV5-1; J gene: TRBJ1-1; clone size: few; CDR3 DNA: TGCGCCAGCAGCTTGGGGAGGGGGAACGGTGAAGCTTTCTTT; CDR3 protein: CASSLGRGNGEAFF
D gene: TRBD1; V gene: TRBV20-1; J gene: TRBJ1-1; clone size: few; CDR3 DNA: TGCAGTGCTAATACCGGGACAGGGACGATGAACACTGAAGCTTTCTTT; CDR3 protein: CSANTGTGTMNTEAFF
D gene: TRBD2; V gene: TRBV14; J gene: TRBJ2-3; clone size: few; CDR3 DNA: TGTGCCAGCAGCCAAGACCCACTAGCGGGATACACAGATACGCAGTATTTT; CDR3 protein: CASSQDPLAGYTDTQYF
D gene: TRBD1; V gene: TRBV27; J gene: TRBJ2-2; clone size: few; CDR3 DNA: TGTGCCAGCAGTACGGGGACAGGGGAAACCGGGGAGCTGTTTTTT; CDR3 protein: CASSTGTGETGELFF
D gene: TRBD1; V gene: TRBV24-1; J gene: TRBJ2-1; clone size: many; CDR3 DNA: TGTGCCACCAGTGATCCCACAGGGGCCGTCTACAATGAGCAGTTCTTC; CDR3 protein: CATSDPTGAVYNEQFF
D gene: -; V gene: TRBV29-1; J gene: TRBJ2-1; clone size: -; CDR3 DNA: TGCAGCGTTGAATTGGGCAACGCACACTCCTACAATGAGCAGTTCTTC; CDR3 protein: CSVELGNAHSYNEQFF
D gene: -; V gene: TRBV19; J gene: TRBJ2-5; clone size: -; CDR3 DNA: TGTGCCAGTAGGACCGGGACTCTATCGCAAGAGACCCAGTACTTC; CDR3 protein: CASRTGTLSQETQYF
D gene: TRBD1; V gene: TRBV5-1; J gene: TRBJ2-2; clone size: -; CDR3 DNA: TGCGCCAGCAGCTTGGTTGTCAGGGACAGTGTGACGACCGGGGAGCTGTTTTTT; CDR3 protein: CASSLVVRDSVTTGELFF
D gene: -; V gene: TRBV15; J gene: TRBJ2-5; clone size: few; CDR3 DNA: TGTGCCACCAGCAGTCGGGTCCCGGGGCAAGAGACCCAGTACTTC; CDR3 protein: CATSSRVPGQETQYF
D gene: TRBD1; V gene: TRBV27; J gene: TRBJ2-7; clone size: few; CDR3 DNA: TGTGCCAGCAGTTTAATCGACAGGGGACACGAGCAGTACTTC; CDR3 protein: CASSLIDRGHEQYF
D gene: -; V gene: TRBV7-9; J gene: TRBJ2-3; clone size: -; CDR3 DNA: TGTGCCAGCAGCCCCCCACCGGGGCGGGGTACGCAGTATTTT; CDR3 protein: CASSPPPGRGTQYF
D gene: TRBD2; V gene: TRBV7-2; J gene: TRBJ2-7; clone size: -; CDR3 DNA: TGTGCCAGCAGGGGACTAGCGCGTAGCTCCTACGAGCAGTACTTC; CDR3 protein: CASRGLARSSYEQYF
D gene: -; V gene: TRBV5-1; J gene: TRBJ2-2; clone size: few; CDR3 DNA: TGCGCCAGCAGCATACCCCTCGGGGCACCGGGGAACACCGGGGAGCTGTTTTTT; CDR3 protein: CASSIPLGAPGNTGELFF
D gene: -; V gene: TRBV29-1; J gene: TRBJ2-1; clone size: -; CDR3 DNA: TGCAGCGCCCGGGACGGATACAATGAGCAGTTCTTC; CDR3 protein: CSARDGYNEQFF
D gene: -; V gene: TRBV4-1; J gene: TRBJ1-5; clone size: -; CDR3 DNA: TGCGCCAGCAGTCAGCTGCCGGTGGGCAATCAGCCCCAGCATTTT; CDR3 protein: CASSQLPVGNQPQHF
D gene: -; V gene: TRBV24-1; J gene: TRBJ1-1; clone size: -; CDR3 DNA: TGTGCCACCAGTGACGGGGGAGACTACACTGAAGCTTTCTTT; CDR3 protein: CATSDGGDYTEAFF
D gene: -; V gene: TRBV24-1; J gene: TRBJ1-1; clone size: -; CDR3 DNA: TGTGCCACTAGGGGGGATCGGAGCACTGAAGCTTTCTTT; CDR3 protein: CATRGDRSTEAFF